The 32 T cell receptor beta chains below were found in one sample sequenced in a study of cytomegalovirus exposure and HLA in healthy donors. Use of 60 Vbeta and 13 Jbeta primers characterized the PCR. TCRdb's table, derived via immunoSEQ multiplex PCR, lists solely in-frame clones and lacks some. Of approximately 140,000 clones in the sample, 78% are singletons; the top ten hold 2.8%. Sequenced material: PBMCs. All receptors come from a male donor in good health and CMV-seronegative.

This chain connects TRBV5-4 to TRBJ2-5; TRBD2 agrees at 7 bases. This CDR3 has 15 residues. The junction had 7 bases not matched to a gene; V was cut back by 0 bases and J by 5 bases. In germline, CDR1 is SGHNT, CDR2 YYREEE (reference sequence). The CDR3 DNA reads TGTGCCAGCAGCTTGGCCCGGGGGGTGCAGGAGACCCAGTACTTC. Protein product: CASSLARGVQETQYF. Complete variable domain (other parts from reference TRBV5-4 and TRBJ2-5): ETGVTQSPTHLIKTRGQQVTLRCSSQSGHNTVSWYQQALGQGPQFIFQYYREEENGRGNFPPRFSGLQFPNYSSELNVNALELDDSALYLCASSLARGVQETQYFGPGTRLLVL.

This clone was seen once. This chain links TRBV6-1 with TRBJ2-7, with TRBD1 identical over 8 bases. Germline V lookup: CDR1 MNHNS, CDR2 SASEGT. The CDR3 contains 15 residues. The trim removed 6 bases at V and 3 bases at J, leaving 10 bases unmatched. The DNA of the CDR3 is TGTGCCAGCAGCCATGAGAGGACAGGGAACTACGAGCAGTACTTC. Amino acids: CASSHERTGNYEQYF.

The chain recombines TRBV19 with TRBJ1-5; perhaps TRBD1 as D (5 bases). The V gene lost 5 bases and the J gene lost 3 bases, with 8 bases spanning the gap. The CDR3 is 13 amino acids. Germline V gene data show CDR1 as LNHDA and CDR2 as SQIVND (reference sequence). CDR3 loop: CASSPQANQPQHF. Written as DNA, the CDR3 is TGTGCCAGTAGTCCACAGGCCAATCAGCCCCAGCATTTT. Supplemented by reference TRBV19 and TRBJ1-5, the full variable domain reads DGGITQSPKYLFRKEGQNVTLSCEQNLNHDAMYWYRQDPGQGLRLIYYSQIVNDFQKGDIAEGYSVSREKKESFPLTVTSAQKNPTAFYLCASSPQANQPQHFGDGTRLSIL.

This chain joins TRBV7-6 and TRBJ2-7; a possible D gene is TRBD1 (6 bases). This CDR3 contains 14 residues. Per the germline V gene, CDR1 is SGHVS and CDR2 is FNYEAQ. Trimming removed 4 bases from V and 4 bases from J, with 14 bases in between. CDR3 sequence reads: CASSSGRDKYEQYF. CDR3 nucleotide sequence: TGTGCCAGCAGCTCGGGCCGGGACAAATACGAGCAGTACTTC.

V usage is TRBV7-6 and J usage is TRBJ2-7, with 9 bases matching TRBD2. The germline CDR1 and CDR2 sequences are SGHVS and FNYEAQ. After removal of 5 bases from V and 3 bases from J, the junction contained 8 bases not matched to a gene. The CDR3 consists of 15 residues. Here the CDR3 reads CASSEETSGVYEQYF. In DNA form, the CDR3 reads TGTGCCAGCAGCGAAGAGACTAGCGGAGTCTACGAGCAGTACTTC.

This rearrangement joins TRBV7-6 to TRBJ2-7; 8 nucleotides line up with TRBD1. CDR3 size: 14 residues. Per germline, CDR1 SGHVS and CDR2 FNYEAQ. Losses at the gene ends were 1 base for V and 2 bases for J; bases not matched to a gene: 1. The CDR3, as DNA: TGTGCCAGCAGCTTAGGACAGGGGACCTACGAGCAGTACTTC. Amino acid sequence: CASSLGQGTYEQYF.

This clone occurred a few times. The chain has TRBV30 and TRBJ1-1, with 7 bases matching TRBD1. CDR1 is GTSNPN and CDR2 is SVGIG in the germline V gene (reference sequence). Trimming removed 5 bases from V and 5 bases from J; junction bases left unmatched: 5. This CDR3 is built from 12 residues. The CDR3 DNA reads as TGTGCCTGGGAGACAGGGTGGACTGAAGCTTTCTTT. Amino acids: CAWETGWTEAFF.

This chain joins TRBV30 and TRBJ1-1; TRBD1 might be the D (5 bases). The CDR3 runs 11 residues. Germline CDR1 is GTSNPN and CDR2 is SVGIG (reference sequence). Trimming took off 2 bases at V and 7 bases at J, with 8 bases between the two ends. CDR3 sequence: CAWSLTGEAFF. CDR3 DNA sequence: TGTGCCTGGAGTCTTACAGGTGAAGCTTTCTTT.

This rearrangement joins TRBV14 to TRBJ2-3; 8 positions agree with TRBD2. J was trimmed by 1 base and V by 2 bases; bases with no gene match: 8. This CDR3 spans 17 amino acids. The germline CDR1 and CDR2 sequences are SGHDN and FVKESK. CDR3 in DNA: TGTGCCAGCAGCCAATACAAGCGGGAGAGGGGCACAGATACGCAGTATTTT. It yields the protein CASSQYKRERGTDTQYF.

The V gene is TRBV19, the J gene TRBJ2-1, with 9 bases that match TRBD2. The V segment lost 5 bases and the J segment 4 bases; nucleotides outside the gene matches: 6. CDR1 and CDR2 (germline): LNHDA, SQIVND (reference sequence). The CDR3 length is 15 residues. The CDR3 region is CASSPRLAAYNEQFF. CDR3 nucleotide sequence: TGTGCCAGTAGTCCAAGACTAGCGGCTTACAATGAGCAGTTCTTC.

J is TRBJ1-1 and V is TRBV7-3; the match to TRBD1 covers 7 bases. The junction had 3 bases not matched to a gene; V was cut back by 5 bases and J by 6 bases. The germline V gene has CDR1 SGHTA and CDR2 FQGTGA. This CDR3 region has 12 residues. CDR3 residues: CASSPRGSEAFF. CDR3 nucleotides: TGTGCCAGCAGCCCCAGGGGGTCTGAAGCTTTCTTT.

The chain recombines TRBV18 with TRBJ2-1, with D possibly matching TRBD2 (5 bases). The CDR3 runs 14 residues. CDR1 is KGHSH and CDR2 is LQKENI in the germline V gene. The V gene lost 5 bases and the J gene lost 10 bases, with 18 bases spanning the gap. The chain's CDR3 is CASSSTPPGEEQFF. For the CDR3, the DNA is TGTGCCAGCTCATCGACCCCCCCCGGGGAAGAGCAGTTCTTC.

This chain connects TRBV7-2 to TRBJ2-7, with 13 positions matching TRBD2. J gave up 0 bases and V 10 bases, and 6 bases lay outside the gene matches. The CDR3 is 15 amino acids. Germline CDR1 SGHTA, CDR2 FQGNSA. As DNA, the CDR3 is TGTGCCACTCGGACTAGCGGGGGCCTCTCCTACGAGCAGTACTTC. It is translated as CATRTSGGLSYEQYF.

V and J are TRBV19 and TRBJ1-5; a weak D match, TRBD1 (5 bases). The CDR3 runs 15 residues. The V end was cut by 4 bases, the J end by 5 bases, with 15 bases between. CDR1 and CDR2 (germline): LNHDA, SQIVND (reference sequence). The DNA of the CDR3 is TGTGCCAGTAGTAACGGGGGAAGTTGGGATCAGCCCCAGCATTTT. This encodes CASSNGGSWDQPQHF.

This clone was detected only once. CDR3 amino acids: CATGFGDTEAFF. CDR3 sequence (DNA): TGTGCCACAGGGTTTGGAGACACTGAAGCTTTCTTT. The V call is TRBV19, the J call TRBJ1-1; possible D gene TRBD1, 5 bases. V was shortened by 10 bases and J by 3 bases, with 12 bases between the two germline ends. Germline V CDR1 and CDR2: LNHDA, SQIVND (reference sequence). The CDR3 is made up of 12 amino acids. Using reference TRBV19 and TRBJ1-1 for the parts outside the CDR3, the full variable domain is DGGITQSPKYLFRKEGQNVTLSCEQNLNHDAMYWYRQDPGQGLRLIYYSQIVNDFQKGDIAEGYSVSREKKESFPLTVTSAQKNPTAFYLCATGFGDTEAFFGQGTRLTVV.

Only a few counts were recorded for this clone. The chain joins TRBV29-1 to TRBJ2-7; 7 nucleotides match TRBD1. Germline-derived CDR1 and CDR2 are SQVTM and ANQGSEA. This CDR3 is built from 12 residues. After removal of 5 bases from V and 5 bases from J, the junction contained 6 bases not matched to a gene. CDR3 DNA: TGCAGCGTTACGACAGGGTACCACGAGCAGTACTTC. Its translation: CSVTTGYHEQYF.

This chain uses TRBV6-5 with TRBJ2-7; 7 nucleotides agree with TRBD1. The CDR3 runs 15 residues. Looked up from germline, CDR1 is MNHEY and CDR2 is SVGAGI. The V segment lost 5 bases and the J segment 2 bases; nucleotides outside the gene matches: 9. The CDR3, as DNA: TGTGCCAGCAGTCGACCGGGACAGATAACCTACGAGCAGTACTTC. It is translated as CASSRPGQITYEQYF.

The chain recombines TRBV5-1 with TRBJ2-7; TRBD2 agrees at 16 bases. V shed 0 bases and J 7 bases; nucleotides not matched to a gene: 16. The CDR3 contains 20 residues. The V gene's germline CDR1 is SGHRS and CDR2 YFSETQ. The CDR3 is CASSLAAGTSGRAEVYEQYF. CDR3 DNA: TGCGCCAGCAGCTTGGCCGCAGGGACTAGCGGGAGGGCCGAGGTTTATGAGCAGTACTTC. Looking up the rest from reference TRBV5-1 and TRBJ2-7 gives the full variable domain: KAGVTQTPRYLIKTRGQQVTLSCSPISGHRSVSWYQQTPGQGLQFLFEYFSETQRNKGNFPGRFSGRQFSNSRSEMNVSTLELGDSALYLCASSLAAGTSGRAEVYEQYFGPGTRLTVT.

V gene TRBV7-2 combines with J gene TRBJ2-4, with D hard to call. CDR3 length: 14 amino acids. Germline values: CDR1 SGHTA, CDR2 FQGNSA. Trimming cost V 1 base and J 4 bases, with 8 bases left between them. CDR3 DNA: TGTGCCAGCAGCTTAGAGTACAGAAAAAACATTCAGTACTTC. Residues: CASSLEYRKNIQYF.

V is TRBV12-5 and J is TRBJ2-2; D is perhaps TRBD2 (5 bases). Germline CDR1 and CDR2: LGHNT and FRNRAP. CDR3 length equals 16 residues. Deletions cut 3 bases from V and 4 bases from J, with 15 bases between. CDR3 region: CASGFPSLWVTGELFF. The CDR3 nucleotides are TGTGCTAGTGGTTTTCCTAGCCTGTGGGTCACCGGGGAGCTGTTTTTT.

The chain has TRBV5-1 and TRBJ2-1; D may be TRBD2 (5 bases). V lost 5 bases, J lost 2 bases, and 14 bases lay in between. The CDR3 extends over 15 amino acids. The germline CDR1 and CDR2 sequences are SGHRS and YFSETQ. The DNA of the CDR3 is TGCGCCAGCAGGTTGTCCGGGATCACCTACAATGAGCAGTTCTTC. It translates to CASRLSGITYNEQFF.

The table lists this clone with a few counts. The CDR3 DNA sequence: TGCGCCAGCAGCACAACCCAGACAGGGAGCTCTGGAAACACCATATATTTT. Encoded protein: CASSTTQTGSSGNTIYF. This chain joins TRBV5-1 and TRBJ1-3; 7 bases are shared with TRBD1. Germline assignment: CDR1 SGHRS and CDR2 YFSETQ. The CDR3 spans 17 residues. After removal of 4 bases from V and 0 bases from J, the junction contained 10 bases not matched to a gene.

The chain recombines TRBV1 with TRBJ1-4. TRBV1 is recorded as a pseudogene. The CDR3 is made up of 12 amino acids. The CDR3: CTSSLSYEKLFF. The CDR3, as DNA: TGCACCAGCAGCCTCTCGTATGAAAAACTGTTTTTT.

This rearrangement joins TRBV7-3 to TRBJ1-3; D gene uncertain. The CDR3 has 13 amino acids. Germline CDR1 and CDR2: SGHTA and FQGTGA. V was cut by 1 base and J by 4 bases, with 5 bases left in between. CDR3 residues: CASSLNAGNTIYF. The CDR3 DNA follows: TGTGCCAGCAGCTTAAATGCGGGAAACACCATATATTTT. Supplemented by reference TRBV7-3 and TRBJ1-3, the full variable domain reads GAGVSQTPSNKVTEKGKYVELRCDPISGHTALYWYRQSLGQGPEFLIYFQGTGAADDSGLPNDRFFAVRPEGSVSTLKIQRTERGDSAVYLCASSLNAGNTIYFGEGSWLTVV.

The CDR3 region is CASRMTGQYEKLFF. The CDR3 coding sequence is TGTGCCAGCAGGATGACCGGACAGTATGAAAAACTGTTTTTT. This rearrangement joins TRBV7-6 to TRBJ1-4; tentatively, D is TRBD1 (6 bases). This CDR3 is built from 14 residues. Germline V gene data show CDR1 as SGHVS and CDR2 as FNYEAQ. V was shortened by 6 bases and J by 6 bases, with 14 bases between the two germline ends.

This clone was observed a few times. The J gene is TRBJ1-2, the V gene TRBV5-6, with D maybe TRBD1 (6 bases). The V gene's germline CDR1 is SGHDT and CDR2 YYEEEE. V gave up 9 bases and J gave up 1 base, with 19 bases separating them. The length of the CDR3 is 15 residues. The CDR3 nucleotides read TGTGCCAAACAATTAGTGGACAGTTTTAACTATGGCTACACCTTC. This gives the protein CAKQLVDSFNYGYTF.

The rearrangement uses TRBV5-1 and TRBJ2-7; TRBD1 agrees at 10 bases. V gave up 3 bases and J gave up 3 bases; unmatched junction bases: 3. Germline CDR1 SGHRS, CDR2 YFSETQ. The CDR3 spans 14 residues. This chain's CDR3 is CASSSTGGGYEQYF. CDR3 nucleotide sequence: TGCGCCAGCAGCTCGACAGGGGGCGGCTACGAGCAGTACTTC.

The V call is TRBV6-5, the J call TRBJ2-3; the D gene is possibly TRBD1 (6 bases). The V and J ends lost 6 bases and 11 bases respectively, with 18 bases between them. There are 13 residues in the CDR3. Germline V gene lookup returns CDR1 MNHEY and CDR2 SVGAGI. The DNA for the CDR3 is TGTGCCAGCAGGAGTAGGGGGAGTGGAGGGCAGTATTTT. Encoded protein: CASRSRGSGGQYF.

Regarding this clone: At one end, the junction sequence differs from germline, possibly due to a read error. The genes are TRBV5-6 and TRBJ1-2; tentatively, D is TRBD1 (5 bases). The germline V gene has CDR1 SGHDT and CDR2 YYEEEE. This CDR3 is built from 14 residues. The CDR3 nucleotides read TGTGCCAGCAGCTTGGTAGTGCAGGGTGATGGCTACCCCTTC. Amino acid sequence: CASSLVVQGDGYPF.

The rearrangement uses TRBV4-2 and TRBJ2-7, with 8 bases lining up with TRBD2. V dropped 2 bases and J dropped 2; count of bases not matched to a gene: 11. The V gene's germline CDR1 is LGHNA and CDR2 YNFKEQ. The CDR3 spans 17 residues. CDR3 region: CASSQFLTGTRAYEQYF. The CDR3 DNA is TGTGCCAGCAGCCAATTTTTAACCGGGACTAGAGCCTACGAGCAGTACTTC.

J is TRBJ2-1 and V is TRBV5-4; 9 bases fit TRBD2. The V and J ends lost 0 bases and 6 bases, in that order; junction bases with no gene match: 4. This CDR3 region has 15 residues. Germline V gene lookup returns CDR1 SGHNT and CDR2 YYREEE (reference sequence). The CDR3 DNA reads as TGTGCCAGCAGCTTGGCTCTAGCGGGGCCCAATGAGCAGTTCTTC. Translation: CASSLALAGPNEQFF. The full variable domain, its missing parts supplied by reference TRBV5-4 and TRBJ2-1, is ETGVTQSPTHLIKTRGQQVTLRCSSQSGHNTVSWYQQALGQGPQFIFQYYREEENGRGNFPPRFSGLQFPNYSSELNVNALELDDSALYLCASSLALAGPNEQFFGPGTRLTVL.

The chain carries TRBV25-1 and TRBJ1-5, with D unresolved. The CDR3 totals 13 residues. CDR1 and CDR2 (germline): MGHDK, SYGVNS. V was pared by 0 bases and J by 9 bases, with 9 bases between. This CDR3 is CASSEYGSGPQHF. CDR3 DNA: TGTGCCAGCAGTGAATATGGGTCGGGGCCCCAGCATTTT.